This T cell receptor (beta chain) stems from a study of blood T cell repertoires in COVID-19. Study-wide background: T cells, B-cell-depleted T cells, or PBMCs supplied cDNA or gDNA.

Using immunoSEQ multiplex PCR, the repertoire was profiled, and TCRdb retains in-frame clones only, with some absent. The table lists 250,000 to 300,000 clones, around nine tenths of them singletons, with about 10% in the top ten. Germline trimming cut 5 bases from V and 6 bases from J; bases unmatched to any gene: 7. The CDR3 extends over 15 amino acids. Germline assignment: CDR1 MNHEY and CDR2 SVGEGT. Seattle patients were enrolled while actively infected and followed longitudinally. The genes are TRBV6-2 or TRBV6-3 and TRBJ2-5; the match to TRBD2 covers 12 bases. The clonotype comes from a woman aged 25 to 45 with COVID-19, enrolled during active disease. Sequenced: peripheral blood. CDR3 nucleotides: TGTGCCAGCAGTGTCGTGACTAGCGGGAGAAAGACCCAGTACTTC. It is translated as CASSVVTSGRKTQYF.